This is a list of T cell receptor beta chains from one sample in a study of T cells in Graves' hyperthyroidism and ophthalmopathy. TCRdb reanalysed the multiplex PCR reads using MiXCR and keeps one entry per CDR3 protein. The sample lists 500,000 or so distinct CDR3 sequences, approximately 17% occurring once. Sequenced sample: blood. These receptors came from a woman aged 18-35 years with Graves' ophthalmopathy. Each CDR3 is given with its conserved first and last residue. The D gene is left open where the match is weak. Size tells how often a clone was seen (once, few, many) or the class of an expanded clone, and some rows leave it out.

clone size: NA
J gene: TRBJ1-6
V gene: TRBV10-2
D gene: NA
CDR3 DNA: TGCGCCAGCAGTGAGTCGGGGAAATCACCCCTCCACTTT
CDR3 protein: CASSESGKSPLHF

clone size: many
J gene: TRBJ2-1
V gene: TRBV3-1
D gene: NA
CDR3 DNA: TGTGCCAGCAGTCGTAGGGGGGGGGATGAGCAGTTCTTC
CDR3 protein: CASSRRGGDEQFF

clone size: many
J gene: TRBJ2-2
V gene: TRBV11-3
D gene: NA
CDR3 DNA: TGTGCCAGCAGCTTTGGACTGGCGGCCGGGGCCGGGGAGCTGTTTTTT
CDR3 protein: CASSFGLAAGAGELFF

clone size: many
J gene: TRBJ2-5
V gene: TRBV7-2
D gene: NA
CDR3 DNA: TGTGCCAGCAGCTCCTACCCCCCCAAAGGGACCCAGTACTTC
CDR3 protein: CASSSYPPKGTQYF

clone size: NA
J gene: TRBJ2-7
V gene: TRBV6-2/TRBV6-3
D gene: NA
CDR3 DNA: TGTGCCAGCAGTTACGGGATTGACAGGCCGTTATCCTACGAGCAGTACTTC
CDR3 protein: CASSYGIDRPLSYEQYF

clone size: many
J gene: TRBJ2-3
V gene: TRBV12-3/TRBV12-4
D gene: NA
CDR3 DNA: TGTGCCAGCAATTACCCGGTAGTAGGCACAGATACGCAGTATTTT
CDR3 protein: CASNYPVVGTDTQYF

clone size: NA
J gene: TRBJ2-3
V gene: TRBV2
D gene: TRBD2
CDR3 DNA: TGTGCCAGCAGTGAACTAGCGGGAGGGGGCACAGATACGCAGTATTTT
CDR3 protein: CASSELAGGGTDTQYF

clone size: NA
J gene: TRBJ2-1
V gene: TRBV7-6
D gene: TRBD1
CDR3 DNA: TGTGCCAGCAGCTTAGATGGGGCAGGGGGCGCGAATGAGCAGTTCTTC
CDR3 protein: CASSLDGAGGANEQFF

clone size: NA
J gene: TRBJ2-1
V gene: TRBV6-1
D gene: NA
CDR3 DNA: TGTGCCAGCAGTGACCTCAATGAGCAGTTCTTC
CDR3 protein: CASSDLNEQFF

clone size: many
J gene: TRBJ1-5
V gene: TRBV2
D gene: NA
CDR3 DNA: TGTGCCAGCAGTGAGATTTCAGACAGAGATAGCAATCAGCCCCAGCATTTT
CDR3 protein: CASSEISDRDSNQPQHF

clone size: few
J gene: TRBJ1-2
V gene: TRBV27
D gene: NA
CDR3 DNA: TGTGCCAGCACCCCTTCCGGGACTTATGGCTATGGCTGCACCTTC
CDR3 protein: CASTPSGTYGYGCTF

clone size: few
J gene: TRBJ1-6
V gene: TRBV6-5
D gene: NA
CDR3 DNA: TGTGCCAGCAGTTACTCTGGGTCACCCCTCCACTTT
CDR3 protein: CASSYSGSPLHF

clone size: many
J gene: TRBJ2-7
V gene: TRBV28
D gene: NA
CDR3 DNA: TGTGCCAGCAGTTTAGCGACAGACTTACCCTACGAGCAGTACTTC
CDR3 protein: CASSLATDLPYEQYF

clone size: NA
J gene: TRBJ2-1
V gene: TRBV7-8
D gene: TRBD1
CDR3 DNA: TGTGCCAGCAGCTTATGGGGGACAGGGGGGAATGAGCAGTTCTTC
CDR3 protein: CASSLWGTGGNEQFF

clone size: many
J gene: TRBJ1-1
V gene: TRBV6-1
D gene: TRBD1
CDR3 DNA: TGTGCCAGCAGTTATGGGACAGGGGGGGACACTGAAGCTTTCTTT
CDR3 protein: CASSYGTGGDTEAFF

clone size: NA
J gene: TRBJ2-2
V gene: TRBV18
D gene: NA
CDR3 DNA: TGTGCCTTCGAACTCAATGGAGGTAACACCGGGGAGCTGTTTTTT
CDR3 protein: CAFELNGGNTGELFF

clone size: NA
J gene: TRBJ2-2
V gene: TRBV11-3
D gene: NA
CDR3 DNA: TGTGCCAGCAGCTTGGGCAACACCTGGGAGCTGTTTTTT
CDR3 protein: CASSLGNTWELFF

clone size: NA
J gene: TRBJ1-1
V gene: TRBV20-1
D gene: NA
CDR3 DNA: TGCAGTGCTATCGCATGGTCCACCATCACTGAAGCTTTCTTT
CDR3 protein: CSAIAWSTITEAFF

clone size: NA
J gene: TRBJ2-1
V gene: TRBV5-1
D gene: TRBD1
CDR3 DNA: TGCGCCAGCAGCCCCGGACAGGGTTGGTTTGATGAGCAGTTCTTC
CDR3 protein: CASSPGQGWFDEQFF

clone size: few
J gene: TRBJ2-3
V gene: TRBV15
D gene: NA
CDR3 DNA: TGTGCCACCAGCAGAGATCTCGTAGAGCCTACGCAGTATTTT
CDR3 protein: CATSRDLVEPTQYF

clone size: few
J gene: TRBJ2-3
V gene: TRBV20-1
D gene: TRBD2
CDR3 DNA: TGCAGTGCTAACCCACTAGCGGGAGGTGGTAGCACAGATACGCAGTATTTT
CDR3 protein: CSANPLAGGGSTDTQYF

clone size: NA
J gene: TRBJ2-1
V gene: TRBV20-1
D gene: NA
CDR3 DNA: TGCAGTGCGCCGGGTGGGGGGCGATCCAATGAGCAGTTCTTC
CDR3 protein: CSAPGGGRSNEQFF

clone size: many
J gene: TRBJ1-6
V gene: TRBV11-2
D gene: NA
CDR3 DNA: TGTGCCAGCAGCTTAGGATCCGGGCGAAATTCACCCCTCCACTTT
CDR3 protein: CASSLGSGRNSPLHF

clone size: many
J gene: TRBJ1-2
V gene: TRBV20-1
D gene: TRBD1
CDR3 DNA: TGCAGTGCAGGACAGGGAGAAGGCTACACCTTC
CDR3 protein: CSAGQGEGYTF

clone size: few
J gene: TRBJ1-5
V gene: TRBV28
D gene: TRBD1
CDR3 DNA: TGTGCCAGCAGTTTAATAGGGACAGGGTTTTGGAGCAATCAGCCCCAGCATTTT
CDR3 protein: CASSLIGTGFWSNQPQHF

clone size: NA
J gene: TRBJ2-5
V gene: TRBV6-2/TRBV6-3
D gene: NA
CDR3 DNA: TGTGCCAGCATCAGGGGGGGAGAGACCCAGTACTTC
CDR3 protein: CASIRGGETQYF

clone size: NA
J gene: TRBJ1-3
V gene: TRBV9
D gene: TRBD1
CDR3 DNA: TGTGCCAGCAGCGCCCTGACAGGGAACTCTGGAAACACCATATATTTT
CDR3 protein: CASSALTGNSGNTIYF

clone size: many
J gene: TRBJ2-1
V gene: TRBV27
D gene: TRBD2
CDR3 DNA: TGTGCCACCCACTATGGTCCGACTAGCGGGAGATTCAATGAGCAGTTCTTC
CDR3 protein: CATHYGPTSGRFNEQFF

clone size: many
J gene: TRBJ1-5
V gene: TRBV28
D gene: NA
CDR3 DNA: TGTGCCAGCAGTTTAGAGCCGCCGGGGGTAGGTGGATATGGCAATCAGCCCCAGCATTTT
CDR3 protein: CASSLEPPGVGGYGNQPQHF

clone size: NA
J gene: TRBJ2-7
V gene: TRBV5-1
D gene: TRBD2
CDR3 DNA: TGCGCCAGCAGCTTGGAAGGGACTAGCGGGAGATCCTACGAGCAGTACTTC
CDR3 protein: CASSLEGTSGRSYEQYF

clone size: few
J gene: TRBJ2-7
V gene: TRBV5-1
D gene: NA
CDR3 DNA: TGCGCCAGCAGCCGGGACTCAGTGGACGAGCAGTACTTC
CDR3 protein: CASSRDSVDEQYF

clone size: NA
J gene: TRBJ1-6
V gene: TRBV7-9
D gene: TRBD1
CDR3 DNA: TGTGCCAGCACCTCCGACAGGGGGTTTTCACCCCTCCACTTT
CDR3 protein: CASTSDRGFSPLHF

clone size: NA
J gene: TRBJ2-1
V gene: TRBV5-1
D gene: NA
CDR3 DNA: TGCGCCAGCAGCTTGGGTCGACTTTCCCCTGAGCAGTTCTTC
CDR3 protein: CASSLGRLSPEQFF

clone size: many
J gene: TRBJ2-1
V gene: TRBV7-2
D gene: NA
CDR3 DNA: TGTGCCAGCAGCTTAAGTTTTAGTGAGCAGTTCTTC
CDR3 protein: CASSLSFSEQFF

clone size: many
J gene: TRBJ2-7
V gene: TRBV11-2
D gene: NA
CDR3 DNA: TGTGCCAGCAGCTTAGGACAGCCCTACGAGCAGTACTTC
CDR3 protein: CASSLGQPYEQYF

clone size: many
J gene: TRBJ1-3
V gene: TRBV2
D gene: NA
CDR3 DNA: TGTGCCAGCAGTCAAGCGGGGAGAGGAAACACCATATATTTT
CDR3 protein: CASSQAGRGNTIYF

clone size: few
J gene: TRBJ2-1
V gene: TRBV24-1
D gene: NA
CDR3 DNA: TGTGCCACCAGTGATCCCCTTCTGGGCAGGGTGAATGAGCAGTTCTTC
CDR3 protein: CATSDPLLGRVNEQFF

clone size: many
J gene: TRBJ1-2
V gene: TRBV28
D gene: TRBD1
CDR3 DNA: TGTGCCAGCAGTTTTGAGACAGGGGATAACTATGGCTACACCTTC
CDR3 protein: CASSFETGDNYGYTF

clone size: few
J gene: TRBJ1-5
V gene: TRBV2
D gene: NA
CDR3 DNA: TGTGCCAGCAGACCCTCCAGGGCTTTGGGGCCCCAGCATTTT
CDR3 protein: CASRPSRALGPQHF

clone size: few
J gene: TRBJ2-5
V gene: TRBV4-1
D gene: TRBD1
CDR3 DNA: TGCGCCAGCAGCCAAGACTTACAGGGGGCATACCAAGAGACCCAGTACTTC
CDR3 protein: CASSQDLQGAYQETQYF

clone size: many
J gene: TRBJ1-4
V gene: TRBV28
D gene: NA
CDR3 DNA: TGTGCCAGCAGTTCCCCTCCACAGGGACGGGATGAAAAACTGTTTTTT
CDR3 protein: CASSSPPQGRDEKLFF

clone size: few
J gene: TRBJ1-4
V gene: TRBV5-8
D gene: NA
CDR3 DNA: TGTGCCAGCAGCTTGCTGCGGGGGGATGAAAAACTGTTTTTT
CDR3 protein: CASSLLRGDEKLFF